This T cell receptor beta chain was captured by sequencing in a study of vaccination and CD4 T cells after COVID-19. Broader study findings: Analysis covered relatively few convalescent patients and lacked any early post-infection timepoints.

CD4+ T cells that had been cultured provided DNA sequenced with the Oncomine TCR Beta short-read assay. Scientists extracted genomic DNA from CD4+ T cells grown in culture. TCRdb re-called the PCR reads through MiXCR, storing one row per CDR3 protein. The sample has 9,000 to 10,000 distinct CDR3 sequences, 25% to 35% seen once. V lost 3 bases to trimming and J lost 9 bases, with 14 bases between them. Germline values: CDR1 KGHDR, CDR2 SFDVKD. The CDR3 totals 14 residues. This clonotype was seen only a few times. Its antigen is as yet unknown. The treatment: approximately nine-day PBMC culture with coronavirus spike peptide pools or control peptides (ViraFEST assay). Researchers collected the unexposed donor's CD4+ T cells before the COVID-19 pandemic (2011-2018).

This clonotype originated in a human donor in good health. The chain combines TRBV24-1 with TRBJ1-5; maybe TRBD1 (5 bases). The sequenced sample was CD4+ T cells from blood, cultured in vitro. The CDR3 sequence: CATSDAGEGRPQHF. The CDR3 bases are TGTGCCACCAGTGATGCGGGGGAGGGGAGGCCCCAGCATTTT.